This T cell receptor (beta chain) was retrieved from a study of CD8 T cells in Susac syndrome. The sample holds a few counts of this clonotype. Trimming took 4 bases from V and 7 from J, leaving 18 bases between them. The germline V gene has CDR1 SGHDT and CDR2 YYEEEE. The CDR3 totals 14 residues. Sequencing targeted TCR beta in T cells from blood (CD8+ and CD4+). TEMRA cells were FACS-enriched, while CD8+ and CD4+ T cells were negatively isolated. RNA totalling roughly 0.45 to 1 ug underwent reverse transcription with random hexamers. MiXCR, applied by TCRdb to the immunoSEQ multiplex PCR reads, yields one record per CDR3 protein. The table lists a few hundred thousand distinct CDR3 sequences, 65% to 90% of them singletons, with 0.21% in the top ten.

This receptor was obtained from a human donor with multiple sclerosis. The V and J genes are TRBV5-6 and TRBJ2-7; perhaps D is TRBD1 or TRBD2 (5 bases each). Sequencing was carried out using CD8+ T cells from PBMCs. For the CDR3, the DNA is TGTGCCAGCAGCGGAAGAACAGGAAAGCGGGAGCAGTACTTC. Translating gives CASSGRTGKREQYF.